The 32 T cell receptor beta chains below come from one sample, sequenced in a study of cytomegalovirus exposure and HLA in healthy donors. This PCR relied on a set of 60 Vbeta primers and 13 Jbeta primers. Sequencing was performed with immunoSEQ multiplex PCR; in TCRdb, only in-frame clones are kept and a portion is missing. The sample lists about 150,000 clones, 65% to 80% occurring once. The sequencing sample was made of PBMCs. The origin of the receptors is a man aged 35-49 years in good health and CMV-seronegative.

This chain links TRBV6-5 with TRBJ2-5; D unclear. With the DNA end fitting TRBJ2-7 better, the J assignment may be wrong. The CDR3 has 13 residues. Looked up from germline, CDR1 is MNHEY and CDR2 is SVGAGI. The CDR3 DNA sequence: TGTGCCAGCAGTTACTCTTCCCGCTACGAGCAGTACTTC. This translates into CASSYSSRYEQYF.

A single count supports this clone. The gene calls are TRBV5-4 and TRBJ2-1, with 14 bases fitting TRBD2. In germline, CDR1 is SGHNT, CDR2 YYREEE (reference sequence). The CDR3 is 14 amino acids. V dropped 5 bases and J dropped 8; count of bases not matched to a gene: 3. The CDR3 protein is CASRTSGGAYEQFF. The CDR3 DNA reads TGTGCCAGCAGGACTAGCGGGGGGGCCTATGAGCAGTTCTTC.

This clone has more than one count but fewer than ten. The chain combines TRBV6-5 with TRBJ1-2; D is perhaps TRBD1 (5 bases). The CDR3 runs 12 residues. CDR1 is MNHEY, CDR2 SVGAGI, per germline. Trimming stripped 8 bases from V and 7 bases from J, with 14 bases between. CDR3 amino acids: CASGPPGVGYTF. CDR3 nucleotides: TGTGCCAGCGGCCCCCCGGGGGTTGGCTACACCTTC.

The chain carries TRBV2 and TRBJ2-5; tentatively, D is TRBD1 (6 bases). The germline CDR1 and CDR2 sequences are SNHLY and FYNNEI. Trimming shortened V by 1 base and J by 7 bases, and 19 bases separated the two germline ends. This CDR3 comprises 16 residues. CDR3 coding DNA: TGTGCCAGCAGTGAAGGGGGAGCTAGGGGGTCGGGGACCCAGTACTTC. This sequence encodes CASSEGGARGSGTQYF.

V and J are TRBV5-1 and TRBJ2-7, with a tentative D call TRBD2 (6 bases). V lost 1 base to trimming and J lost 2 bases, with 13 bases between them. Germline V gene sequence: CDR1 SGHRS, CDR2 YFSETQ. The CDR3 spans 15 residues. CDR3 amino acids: CASSLYGGATYEQYF. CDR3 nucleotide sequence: TGCGCCAGCAGCTTGTACGGGGGAGCGACCTACGAGCAGTACTTC.

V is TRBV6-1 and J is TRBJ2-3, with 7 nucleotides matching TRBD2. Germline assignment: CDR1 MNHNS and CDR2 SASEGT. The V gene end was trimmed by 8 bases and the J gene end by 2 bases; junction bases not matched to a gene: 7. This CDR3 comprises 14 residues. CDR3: CASWSGDHTDTQYF. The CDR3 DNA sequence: TGTGCCAGCTGGAGCGGGGACCACACAGATACGCAGTATTTT.

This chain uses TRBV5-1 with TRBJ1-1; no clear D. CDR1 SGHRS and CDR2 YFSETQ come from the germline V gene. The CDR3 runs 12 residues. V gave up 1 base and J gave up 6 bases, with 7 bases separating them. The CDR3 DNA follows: TGCGCCAGCAGCTTGCCTGGGCCTGAAGCTTTCTTT. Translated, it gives CASSLPGPEAFF. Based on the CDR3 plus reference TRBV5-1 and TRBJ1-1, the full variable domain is KAGVTQTPRYLIKTRGQQVTLSCSPISGHRSVSWYQQTPGQGLQFLFEYFSETQRNKGNFPGRFSGRQFSNSRSEMNVSTLELGDSALYLCASSLPGPEAFFGQGTRLTVV.

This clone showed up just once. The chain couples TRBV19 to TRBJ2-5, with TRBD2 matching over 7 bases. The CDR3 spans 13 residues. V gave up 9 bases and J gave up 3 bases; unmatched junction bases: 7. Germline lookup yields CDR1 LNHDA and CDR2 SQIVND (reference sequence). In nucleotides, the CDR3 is TGTGCCAGCGAGAGCGGGGCAAAAGAGACCCAGTACTTC. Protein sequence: CASESGAKETQYF. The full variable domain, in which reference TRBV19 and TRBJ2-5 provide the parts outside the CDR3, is DGGITQSPKYLFRKEGQNVTLSCEQNLNHDAMYWYRQDPGQGLRLIYYSQIVNDFQKGDIAEGYSVSREKKESFPLTVTSAQKNPTAFYLCASESGAKETQYFGPGTRLLVL.

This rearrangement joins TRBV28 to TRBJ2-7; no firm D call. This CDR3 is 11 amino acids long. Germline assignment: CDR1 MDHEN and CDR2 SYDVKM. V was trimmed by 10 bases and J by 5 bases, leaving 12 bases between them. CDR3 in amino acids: CATGASNEQYF. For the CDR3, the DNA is TGTGCCACCGGAGCTTCCAACGAGCAGTACTTC.

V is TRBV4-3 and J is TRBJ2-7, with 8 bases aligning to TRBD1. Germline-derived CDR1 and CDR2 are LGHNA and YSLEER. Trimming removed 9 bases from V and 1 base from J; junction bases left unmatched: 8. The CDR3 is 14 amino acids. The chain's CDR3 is CASFEDRDSYEQYF. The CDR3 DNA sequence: TGCGCCAGTTTCGAGGACAGGGATTCCTACGAGCAGTACTTC.

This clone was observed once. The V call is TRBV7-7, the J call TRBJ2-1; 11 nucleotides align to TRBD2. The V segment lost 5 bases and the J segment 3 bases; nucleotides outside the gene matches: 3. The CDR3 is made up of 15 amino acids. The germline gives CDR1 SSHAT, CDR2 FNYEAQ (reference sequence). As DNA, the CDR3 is TGTGCCAGCAGCCCCGGGACTAGCGGCTACAATGAGCAGTTCTTC. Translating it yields CASSPGTSGYNEQFF.

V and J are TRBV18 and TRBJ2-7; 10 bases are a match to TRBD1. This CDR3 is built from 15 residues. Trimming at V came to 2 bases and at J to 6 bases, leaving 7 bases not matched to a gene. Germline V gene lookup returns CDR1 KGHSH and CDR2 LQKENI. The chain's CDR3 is CASSPMGTGALEQYF. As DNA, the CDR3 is TGTGCCAGCTCACCAATGGGGACAGGGGCGCTCGAGCAGTACTTC.

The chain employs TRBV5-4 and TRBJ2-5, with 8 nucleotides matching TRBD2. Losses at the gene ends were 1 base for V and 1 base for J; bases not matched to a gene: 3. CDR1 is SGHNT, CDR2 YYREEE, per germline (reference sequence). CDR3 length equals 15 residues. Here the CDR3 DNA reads TGTGCCAGCAGCTTGTCGGGGGGGGTCCAAGAGACCCAGTACTTC. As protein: CASSLSGGVQETQYF. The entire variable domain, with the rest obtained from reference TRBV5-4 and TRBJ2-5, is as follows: ETGVTQSPTHLIKTRGQQVTLRCSSQSGHNTVSWYQQALGQGPQFIFQYYREEENGRGNFPPRFSGLQFPNYSSELNVNALELDDSALYLCASSLSGGVQETQYFGPGTRLLVL.

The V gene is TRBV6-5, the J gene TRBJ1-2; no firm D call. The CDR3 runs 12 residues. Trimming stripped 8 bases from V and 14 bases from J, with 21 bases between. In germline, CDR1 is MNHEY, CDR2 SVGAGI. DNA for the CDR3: TGTGCCAGCTCGTATGTGAATAGTAGAGAGACCTTC. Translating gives CASSYVNSRETF.

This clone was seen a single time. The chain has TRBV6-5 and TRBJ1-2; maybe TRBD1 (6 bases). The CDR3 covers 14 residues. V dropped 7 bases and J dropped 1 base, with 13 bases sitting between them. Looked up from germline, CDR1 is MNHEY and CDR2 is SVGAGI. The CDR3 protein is CASTPQGNNYGYTF. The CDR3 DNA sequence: TGTGCCAGCACTCCTCAGGGGAATAACTATGGCTACACCTTC.

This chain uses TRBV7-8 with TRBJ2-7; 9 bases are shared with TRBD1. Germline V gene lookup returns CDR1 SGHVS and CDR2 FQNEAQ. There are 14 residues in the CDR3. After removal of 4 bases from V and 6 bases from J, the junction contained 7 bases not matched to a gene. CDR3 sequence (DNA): TGTGCCAGCAGCTACACGAGACAGGGGGGCGAGCAGTACTTC. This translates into CASSYTRQGGEQYF. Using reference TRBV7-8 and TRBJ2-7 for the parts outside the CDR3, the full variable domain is GAGVSQSPRYKVAKRGQDVALRCDPISGHVSLFWYQQALGQGPEFLTYFQNEAQLDKSGLPSDRFFAERPEGSVSTLKIQRTQQEDSAVYLCASSYTRQGGEQYFGPGTRLTVT.

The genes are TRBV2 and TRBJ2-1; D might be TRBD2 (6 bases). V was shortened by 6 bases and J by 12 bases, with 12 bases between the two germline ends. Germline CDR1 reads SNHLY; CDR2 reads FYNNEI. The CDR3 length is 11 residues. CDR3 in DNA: TGTGCCAGCAGCGGGGACGGGGGGCAGTTCTTC. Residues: CASSGDGGQFF.

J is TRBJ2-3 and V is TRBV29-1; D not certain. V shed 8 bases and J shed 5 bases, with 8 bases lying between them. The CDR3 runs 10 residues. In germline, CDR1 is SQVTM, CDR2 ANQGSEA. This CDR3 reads CSPVQDTQYF. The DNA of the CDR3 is TGCAGCCCGGTCCAAGATACGCAGTATTTT.

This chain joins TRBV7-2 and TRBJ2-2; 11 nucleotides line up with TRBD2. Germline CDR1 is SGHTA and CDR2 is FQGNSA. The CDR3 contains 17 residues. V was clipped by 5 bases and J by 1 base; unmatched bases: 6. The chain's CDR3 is CASSPLAGVRNTGELFF. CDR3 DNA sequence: TGTGCCAGCAGCCCACTAGCGGGGGTGCGGAACACCGGGGAGCTGTTTTTT. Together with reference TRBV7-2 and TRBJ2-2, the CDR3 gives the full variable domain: GAGVSQSPSNKVTEKGKDVELRCDPISGHTALYWYRQSLGQGLEFLIYFQGNSAPDKSGLPSDRFSAERTGGSVSTLTIQRTQQEDSAVYLCASSPLAGVRNTGELFFGEGSRLTVL.

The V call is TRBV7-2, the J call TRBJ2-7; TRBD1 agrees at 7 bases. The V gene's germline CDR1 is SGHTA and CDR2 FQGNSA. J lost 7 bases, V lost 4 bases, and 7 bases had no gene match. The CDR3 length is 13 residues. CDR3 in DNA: TGTGCCAGCAGCTCCCGACAGGGCCGGGAGCAGTACTTC. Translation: CASSSRQGREQYF.

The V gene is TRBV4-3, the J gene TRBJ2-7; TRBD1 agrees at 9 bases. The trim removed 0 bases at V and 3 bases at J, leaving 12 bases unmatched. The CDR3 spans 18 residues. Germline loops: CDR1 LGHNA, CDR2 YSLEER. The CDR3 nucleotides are TGCGCCAGCAGCCAAGACCACCCCCCGGGACAGGGAAGCTACGAGCAGTACTTC. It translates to CASSQDHPPGQGSYEQYF.

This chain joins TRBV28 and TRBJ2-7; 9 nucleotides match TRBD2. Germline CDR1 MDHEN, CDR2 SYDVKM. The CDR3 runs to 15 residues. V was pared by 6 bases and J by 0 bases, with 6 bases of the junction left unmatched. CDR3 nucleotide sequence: TGTGCCAGCAGCGCTAGCGGGATTAGCTCCTACGAGCAGTACTTC. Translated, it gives CASSASGISSYEQYF.

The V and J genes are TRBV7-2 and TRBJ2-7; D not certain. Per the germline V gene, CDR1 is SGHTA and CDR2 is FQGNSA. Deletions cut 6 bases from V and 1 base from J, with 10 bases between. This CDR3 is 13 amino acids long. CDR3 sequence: CASSPTGSYEQYF. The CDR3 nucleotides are TGTGCCAGCAGTCCCACCGGGTCCTACGAGCAGTACTTC.

CDR3 nucleotides: TGCGCCAGCAGCCAAGGAGGCGTCGGGGAGCTGTTTTTT. Protein: CASSQGGVGELFF. The chain employs TRBV4-3 and TRBJ2-2; D unresolved. This CDR3 spans 13 amino acids. V was pared by 1 base and J by 7 bases, with 7 bases between. Germline V lookup: CDR1 LGHNA, CDR2 YSLEER.

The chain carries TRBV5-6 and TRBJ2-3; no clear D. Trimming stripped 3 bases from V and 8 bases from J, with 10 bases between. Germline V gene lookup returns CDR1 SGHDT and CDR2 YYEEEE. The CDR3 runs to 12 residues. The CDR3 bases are TGTGCCAGCAGCTCCTCCTCGGGTACGCAGTATTTT. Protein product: CASSSSSGTQYF. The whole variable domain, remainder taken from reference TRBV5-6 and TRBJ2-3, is DAGVTQSPTHLIKTRGQQVTLRCSPKSGHDTVSWYQQALGQGPQFIFQYYEEEERQRGNFPDRFSGHQFPNYSSELNVNALLLGDSALYLCASSSSSGTQYFGPGTRLTVL.

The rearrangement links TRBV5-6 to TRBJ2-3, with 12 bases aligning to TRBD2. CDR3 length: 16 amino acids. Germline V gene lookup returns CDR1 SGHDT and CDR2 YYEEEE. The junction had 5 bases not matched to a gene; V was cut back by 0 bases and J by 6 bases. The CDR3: CASSLAGGTSGDTQYF. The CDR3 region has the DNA TGTGCCAGCAGCTTGGCCGGAGGGACTAGCGGGGATACGCAGTATTTT.

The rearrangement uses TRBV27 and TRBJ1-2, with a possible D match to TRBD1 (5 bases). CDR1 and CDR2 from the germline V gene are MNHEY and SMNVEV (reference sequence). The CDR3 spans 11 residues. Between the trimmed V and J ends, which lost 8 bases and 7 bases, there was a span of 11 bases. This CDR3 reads CASRGVSGYTF. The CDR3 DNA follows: TGTGCCAGCCGGGGGGTTTCTGGCTACACCTTC.

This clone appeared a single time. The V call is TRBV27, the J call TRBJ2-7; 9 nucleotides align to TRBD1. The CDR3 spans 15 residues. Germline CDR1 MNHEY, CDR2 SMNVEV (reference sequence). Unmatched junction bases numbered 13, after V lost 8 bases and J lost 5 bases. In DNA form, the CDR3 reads TGTGCCAGCTCTTCCCCCGGGACAGGGTCCCACGAGCAGTACTTC. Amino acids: CASSSPGTGSHEQYF.

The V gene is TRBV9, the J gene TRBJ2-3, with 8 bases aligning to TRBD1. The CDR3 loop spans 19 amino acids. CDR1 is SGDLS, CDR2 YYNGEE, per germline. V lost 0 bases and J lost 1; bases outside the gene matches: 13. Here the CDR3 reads CASSVDGRYGQGRTDTQYF. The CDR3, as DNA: TGTGCCAGCAGCGTAGACGGCCGATACGGACAGGGCCGCACAGATACGCAGTATTTT. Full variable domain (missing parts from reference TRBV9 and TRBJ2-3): DSGVTQTPKHLITATGQRVTLRCSPRSGDLSVYWYQQSLDQGLQFLIQYYNGEERAKGNILERFSAQQFPDLHSELNLSSLELGDSALYFCASSVDGRYGQGRTDTQYFGPGTRLTVL.

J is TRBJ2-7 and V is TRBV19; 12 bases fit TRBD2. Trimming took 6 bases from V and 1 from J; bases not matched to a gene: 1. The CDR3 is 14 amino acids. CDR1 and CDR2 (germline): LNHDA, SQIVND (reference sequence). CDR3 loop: CASRLAGGSYEQYF. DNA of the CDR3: TGTGCCAGTAGACTAGCGGGAGGATCCTACGAGCAGTACTTC. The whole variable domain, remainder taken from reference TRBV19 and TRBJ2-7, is DGGITQSPKYLFRKEGQNVTLSCEQNLNHDAMYWYRQDPGQGLRLIYYSQIVNDFQKGDIAEGYSVSREKKESFPLTVTSAQKNPTAFYLCASRLAGGSYEQYFGPGTRLTVT.

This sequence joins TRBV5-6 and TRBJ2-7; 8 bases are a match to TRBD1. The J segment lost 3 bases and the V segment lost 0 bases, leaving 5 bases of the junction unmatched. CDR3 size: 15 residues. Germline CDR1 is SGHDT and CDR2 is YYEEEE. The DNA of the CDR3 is TGTGCCAGCAGCTTGGGTGGGACAGGCTACTACGAGCAGTACTTC. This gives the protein CASSLGGTGYYEQYF.

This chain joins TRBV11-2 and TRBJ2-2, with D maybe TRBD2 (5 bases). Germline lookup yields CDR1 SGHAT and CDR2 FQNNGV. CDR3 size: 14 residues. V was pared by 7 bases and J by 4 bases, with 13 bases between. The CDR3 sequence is CASTPGGPTGELFF. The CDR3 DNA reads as TGTGCCAGCACGCCGGGCGGGCCCACCGGGGAGCTGTTTTTT.